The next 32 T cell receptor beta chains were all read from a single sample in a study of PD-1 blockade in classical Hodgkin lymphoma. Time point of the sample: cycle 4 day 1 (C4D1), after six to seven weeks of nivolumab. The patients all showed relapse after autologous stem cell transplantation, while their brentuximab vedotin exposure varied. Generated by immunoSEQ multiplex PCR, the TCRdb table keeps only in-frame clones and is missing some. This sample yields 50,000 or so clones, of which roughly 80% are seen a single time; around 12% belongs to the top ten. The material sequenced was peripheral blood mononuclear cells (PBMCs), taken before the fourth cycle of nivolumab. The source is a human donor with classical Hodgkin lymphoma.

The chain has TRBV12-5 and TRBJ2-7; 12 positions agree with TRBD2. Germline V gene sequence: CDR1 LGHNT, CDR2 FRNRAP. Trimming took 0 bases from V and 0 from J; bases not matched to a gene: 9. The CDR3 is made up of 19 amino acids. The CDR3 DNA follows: TGTGCTAGTGGTTTGGTACTGGGACTAGCGGGCTTGAGCTCCTACGAGCAGTACTTC. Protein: CASGLVLGLAGLSSYEQYF.

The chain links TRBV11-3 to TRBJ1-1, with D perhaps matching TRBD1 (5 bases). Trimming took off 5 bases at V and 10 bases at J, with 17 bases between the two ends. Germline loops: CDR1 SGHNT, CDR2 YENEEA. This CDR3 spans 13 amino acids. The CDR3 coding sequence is TGTGCCAGCAGCCATGGCGGGGACGCGGGAGCTTTCTTT. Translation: CASSHGGDAGAFF.

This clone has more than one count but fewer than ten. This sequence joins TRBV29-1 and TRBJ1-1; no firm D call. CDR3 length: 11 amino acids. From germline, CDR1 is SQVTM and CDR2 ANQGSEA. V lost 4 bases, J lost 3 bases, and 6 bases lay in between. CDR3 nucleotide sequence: TGCAGCGTTGCGGGGTACACTGAAGCTTTCTTT. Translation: CSVAGYTEAFF.

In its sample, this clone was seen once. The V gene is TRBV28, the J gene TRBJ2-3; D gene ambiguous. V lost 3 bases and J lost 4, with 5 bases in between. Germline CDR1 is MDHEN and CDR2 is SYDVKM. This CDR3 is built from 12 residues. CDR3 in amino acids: CASSLTADTQYF. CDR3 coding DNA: TGTGCCAGCAGTTTGACGGCAGATACGCAGTATTTT.

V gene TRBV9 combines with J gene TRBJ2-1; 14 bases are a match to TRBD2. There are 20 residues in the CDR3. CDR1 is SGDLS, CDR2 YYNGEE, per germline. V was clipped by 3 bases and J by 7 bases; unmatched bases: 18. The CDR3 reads CASSAGLAGGLLGGWNEQFF. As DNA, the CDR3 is TGTGCCAGCAGCGCAGGACTAGCGGGAGGACTTCTTGGGGGATGGAATGAGCAGTTCTTC.

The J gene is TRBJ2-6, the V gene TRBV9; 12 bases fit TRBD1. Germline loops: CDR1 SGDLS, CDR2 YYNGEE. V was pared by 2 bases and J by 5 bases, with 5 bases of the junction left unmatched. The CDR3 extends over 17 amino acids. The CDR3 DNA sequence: TGTGCCAGCAGCGTCGGGACAGGGGGCCTCTGGGCCAACGTCCTGACTTTC. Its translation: CASSVGTGGLWANVLTF. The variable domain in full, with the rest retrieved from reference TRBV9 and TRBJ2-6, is DSGVTQTPKHLITATGQRVTLRCSPRSGDLSVYWYQQSLDQGLQFLIQYYNGEERAKGNILERFSAQQFPDLHSELNLSSLELGDSALYFCASSVGTGGLWANVLTFGAGSRLTVL.

CDR3 region: CASSHLAGGADTQYF. In DNA form, the CDR3 reads TGCGCCAGCAGCCATCTTGCGGGGGGGGCAGATACGCAGTATTTT. The chain couples TRBV4-1 to TRBJ2-3; 9 bases line up with TRBD2. Germline V CDR1 and CDR2: MGHRA, YSYEKL. This CDR3 contains 15 residues. V lost 3 bases, J lost 4 bases, and 5 bases stayed unmatched.

In nucleotides, the CDR3 is TGTGCCAGCGGCCAATACACAGATACGCAGTATTTT. The encoded protein is CASGQYTDTQYF. The chain carries TRBV6-6 and TRBJ2-3; D ambiguous. Deletions cut 8 bases from V and 2 bases from J, with 8 bases between. CDR1 and CDR2 from the germline V gene are MNHNY and SVGAGI (reference sequence). The CDR3 covers 12 residues.

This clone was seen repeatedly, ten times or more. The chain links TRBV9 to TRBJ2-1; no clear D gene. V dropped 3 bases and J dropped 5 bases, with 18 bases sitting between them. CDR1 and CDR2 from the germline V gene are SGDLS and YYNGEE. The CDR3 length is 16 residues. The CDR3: CASSGGLGGPDNEQFF. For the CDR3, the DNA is TGTGCCAGCAGCGGTGGGCTGGGCGGACCAGACAATGAGCAGTTCTTC.

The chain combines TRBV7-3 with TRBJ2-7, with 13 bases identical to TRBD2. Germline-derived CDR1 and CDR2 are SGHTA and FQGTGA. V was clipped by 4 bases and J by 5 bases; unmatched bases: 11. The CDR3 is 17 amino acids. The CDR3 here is CASSSGGSGLAGHEQYF. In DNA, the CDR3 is TGTGCCAGCAGCTCCGGAGGCTCGGGACTAGCGGGACACGAGCAGTACTTC.

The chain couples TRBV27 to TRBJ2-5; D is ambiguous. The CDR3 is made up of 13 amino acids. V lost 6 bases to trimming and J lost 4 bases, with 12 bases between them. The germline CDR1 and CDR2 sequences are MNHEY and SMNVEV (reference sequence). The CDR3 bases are TGTGCCAGCAGCCATGCCCATCGAGAGACCCAGTACTTC. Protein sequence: CASSHAHRETQYF.

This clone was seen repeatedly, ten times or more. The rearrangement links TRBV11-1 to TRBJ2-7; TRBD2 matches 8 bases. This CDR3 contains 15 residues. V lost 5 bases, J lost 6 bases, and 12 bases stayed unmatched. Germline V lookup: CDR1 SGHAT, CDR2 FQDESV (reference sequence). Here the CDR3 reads CASSLTSVWESEQYF. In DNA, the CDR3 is TGTGCCAGCAGCCTGACTAGCGTCTGGGAGTCCGAGCAGTACTTC.

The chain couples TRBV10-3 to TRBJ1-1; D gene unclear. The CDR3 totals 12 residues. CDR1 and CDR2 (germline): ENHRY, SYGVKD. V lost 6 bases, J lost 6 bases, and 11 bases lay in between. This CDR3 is CAIRAEYAEAFF. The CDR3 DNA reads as TGTGCCATCAGAGCCGAATACGCTGAAGCTTTCTTT.

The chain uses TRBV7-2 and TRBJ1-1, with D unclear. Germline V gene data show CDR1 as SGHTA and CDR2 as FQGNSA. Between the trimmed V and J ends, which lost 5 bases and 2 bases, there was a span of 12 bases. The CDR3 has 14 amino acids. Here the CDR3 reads CASSPTWANTEAFF. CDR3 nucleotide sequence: TGTGCCAGCAGCCCTACGTGGGCAAACACTGAAGCTTTCTTT.

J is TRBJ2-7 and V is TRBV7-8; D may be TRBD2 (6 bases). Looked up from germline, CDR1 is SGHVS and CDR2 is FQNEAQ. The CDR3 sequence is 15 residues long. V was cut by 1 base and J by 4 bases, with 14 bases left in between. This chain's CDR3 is CASSLGGGSGYEQYF. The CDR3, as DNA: TGTGCCAGCAGCTTAGGCGGTGGTAGCGGTTACGAGCAGTACTTC.

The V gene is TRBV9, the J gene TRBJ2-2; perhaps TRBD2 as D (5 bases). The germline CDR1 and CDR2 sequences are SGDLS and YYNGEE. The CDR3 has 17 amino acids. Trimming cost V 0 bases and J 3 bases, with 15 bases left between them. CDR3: CASSVDYDYRYTGELFF. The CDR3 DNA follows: TGTGCCAGCAGCGTAGACTACGACTACAGATACACCGGGGAGCTGTTTTTT.

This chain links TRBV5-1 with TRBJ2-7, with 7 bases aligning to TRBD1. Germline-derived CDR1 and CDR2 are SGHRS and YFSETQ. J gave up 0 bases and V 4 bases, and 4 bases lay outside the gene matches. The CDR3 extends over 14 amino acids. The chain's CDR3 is CASSLGQFSYEQYF. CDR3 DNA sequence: TGCGCCAGCAGCCTGGGACAGTTCTCCTACGAGCAGTACTTC.

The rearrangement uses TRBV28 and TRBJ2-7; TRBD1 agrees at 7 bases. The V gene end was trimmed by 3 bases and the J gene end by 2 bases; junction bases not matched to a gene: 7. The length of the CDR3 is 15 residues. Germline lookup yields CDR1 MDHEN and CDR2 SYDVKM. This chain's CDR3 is CASSFDDRDAYEQYF. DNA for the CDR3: TGTGCCAGCAGTTTTGATGACAGGGATGCCTACGAGCAGTACTTC. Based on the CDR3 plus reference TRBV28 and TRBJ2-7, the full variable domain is DVKVTQSSRYLVKRTGEKVFLECVQDMDHENMFWYRQDPGLGLRLIYFSYDVKMKEKGDIPEGYSVSREKKERFSLILESASTNQTSMYLCASSFDDRDAYEQYFGPGTRLTVT.

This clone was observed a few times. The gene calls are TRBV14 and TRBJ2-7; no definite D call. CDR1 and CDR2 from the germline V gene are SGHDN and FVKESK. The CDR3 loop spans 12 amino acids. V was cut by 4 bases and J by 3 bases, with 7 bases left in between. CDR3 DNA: TGTGCCAGCAGCCGATTATACTACGAGCAGTACTTC. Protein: CASSRLYYEQYF.

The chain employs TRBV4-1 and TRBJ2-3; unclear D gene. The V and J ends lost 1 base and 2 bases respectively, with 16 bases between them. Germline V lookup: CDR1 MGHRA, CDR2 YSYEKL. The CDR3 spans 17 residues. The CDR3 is CASSQVDMGLTTDTQYF. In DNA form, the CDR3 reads TGCGCCAGCAGCCAAGTCGACATGGGCTTAACCACAGATACGCAGTATTTT.

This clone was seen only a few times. CDR3 loop: CASSYDRSYGYTF. The CDR3 coding sequence is TGTGCCAGCAGTTATGACAGGTCCTATGGCTACACCTTC. This sequence joins TRBV27 and TRBJ1-2; possibly TRBD1 for D (6 bases). CDR3 size: 13 residues. The germline V gene has CDR1 MNHEY and CDR2 SMNVEV (reference sequence). Trimming pared 4 bases from V and 4 bases from J, leaving 10 bases between.

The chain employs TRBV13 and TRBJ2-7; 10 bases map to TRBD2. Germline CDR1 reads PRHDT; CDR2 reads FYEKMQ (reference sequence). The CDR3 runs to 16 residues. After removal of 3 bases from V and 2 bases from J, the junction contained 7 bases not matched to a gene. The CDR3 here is CASSFFTSGDTYEQYF. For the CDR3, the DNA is TGTGCCAGCAGCTTCTTTACTAGCGGGGACACCTACGAGCAGTACTTC.

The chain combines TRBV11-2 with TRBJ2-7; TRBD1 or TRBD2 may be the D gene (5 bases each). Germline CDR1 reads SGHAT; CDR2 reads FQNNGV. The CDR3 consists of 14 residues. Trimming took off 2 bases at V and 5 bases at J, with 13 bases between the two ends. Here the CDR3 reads CASSLIGGSDEQYF. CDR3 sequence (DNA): TGTGCCAGCAGCTTAATTGGGGGTTCCGACGAGCAGTACTTC.

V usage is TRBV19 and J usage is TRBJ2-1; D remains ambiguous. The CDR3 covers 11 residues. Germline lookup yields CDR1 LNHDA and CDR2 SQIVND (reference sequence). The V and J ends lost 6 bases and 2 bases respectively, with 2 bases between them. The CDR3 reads CASRAYNEQFF. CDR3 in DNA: TGTGCCAGTAGGGCCTACAATGAGCAGTTCTTC.

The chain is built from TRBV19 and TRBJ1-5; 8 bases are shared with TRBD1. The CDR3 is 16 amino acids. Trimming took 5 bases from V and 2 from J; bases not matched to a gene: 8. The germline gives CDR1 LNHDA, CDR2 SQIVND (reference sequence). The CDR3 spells CASSQRTGKGNQPQHF. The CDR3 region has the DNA TGTGCCAGTAGTCAACGGACAGGGAAGGGCAATCAGCCCCAGCATTTT.

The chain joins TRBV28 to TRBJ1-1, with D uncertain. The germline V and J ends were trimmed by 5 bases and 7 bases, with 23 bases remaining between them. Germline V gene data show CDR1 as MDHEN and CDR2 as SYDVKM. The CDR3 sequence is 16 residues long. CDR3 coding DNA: TGTGCCAGCAGTATCTATTACCGGGCCTCAGTCGATGAAGCTTTCTTT. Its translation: CASSIYYRASVDEAFF.

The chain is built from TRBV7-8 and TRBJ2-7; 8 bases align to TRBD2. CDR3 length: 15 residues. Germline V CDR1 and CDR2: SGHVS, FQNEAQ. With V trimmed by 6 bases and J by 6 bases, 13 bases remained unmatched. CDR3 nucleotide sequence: TGTGCCAGCAGGACCAGGACTAGCTCGGGTTTCGAGCAGTACTTC. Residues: CASRTRTSSGFEQYF.

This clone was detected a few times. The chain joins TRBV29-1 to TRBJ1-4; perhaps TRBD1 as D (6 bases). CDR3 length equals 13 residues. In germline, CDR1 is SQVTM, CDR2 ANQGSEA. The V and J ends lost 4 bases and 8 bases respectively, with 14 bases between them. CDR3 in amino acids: CSVATGTTEKLFF. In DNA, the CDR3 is TGCAGCGTTGCCACAGGGACAACCGAAAAACTGTTTTTT. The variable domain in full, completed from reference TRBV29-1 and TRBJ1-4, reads SAVISQKPSRDICQRGTSLTIQCQVDSQVTMMFWYRQQPGQSLTLIATANQGSEATYESGFVIDKFPISRPNLTFSTLTVSNMSPEDSSIYLCSVATGTTEKLFFGSGTQLSVL.

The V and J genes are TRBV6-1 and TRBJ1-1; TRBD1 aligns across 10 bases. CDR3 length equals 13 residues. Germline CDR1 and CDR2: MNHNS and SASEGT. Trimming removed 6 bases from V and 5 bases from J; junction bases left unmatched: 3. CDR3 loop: CASRRDRGTEAFF. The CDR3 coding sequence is TGTGCCAGCAGGAGGGACAGGGGTACTGAAGCTTTCTTT.

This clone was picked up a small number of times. The DNA of the CDR3 is TGTGCCTGGAGTGTTGGTGGGAGCACAGATACGCAGTATTTT. This encodes CAWSVGGSTDTQYF. The chain employs TRBV30 and TRBJ2-3; D uncertain. CDR1 is GTSNPN and CDR2 is SVGIG in the germline V gene (reference sequence). The CDR3 extends over 14 amino acids. V dropped 0 bases and J dropped 0 bases, with 7 bases sitting between them. The whole variable domain, filled in from reference TRBV30 and TRBJ2-3, reads SQTIHQWPATLVQPVGSPLSLECTVEGTSNPNLYWYRQAAGRGLQLLFYSVGIGQISSEVPQNLSASRPQDRQFILSSKKLLLSDSGFYLCAWSVGGSTDTQYFGPGTRLTVL.

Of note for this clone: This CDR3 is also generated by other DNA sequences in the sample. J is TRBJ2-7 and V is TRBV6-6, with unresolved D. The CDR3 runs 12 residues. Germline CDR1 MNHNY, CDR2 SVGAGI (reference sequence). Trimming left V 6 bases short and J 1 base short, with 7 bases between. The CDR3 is CASSGRSYEQYF. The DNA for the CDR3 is TGTGCCAGCAGCGGCCGATCCTACGAGCAGTACTTC.

The CDR3 sequence: CASSAGLAGVLEQYF. In DNA, the CDR3 is TGTGCCAGCAGTGCGGGACTAGCGGGAGTACTCGAGCAGTACTTC. The chain has TRBV27 and TRBJ2-5, with 14 bases identical to TRBD2. The tail of the sequence fits TRBJ2-7 better, so the J call may be wrong. CDR3 length: 15 amino acids. The germline V gene encodes CDR1 MNHEY and CDR2 SMNVEV (reference sequence).